This T cell receptor (beta chain) was recovered during a study of identical twins (TCRdb year 2016). Broadly, across the study: The study deep-sequenced TCR alpha and beta repertoires from monozygotic twins, unrelated adults of various ages and cord blood to test whether fetal clonotypes persist. Replicate twin experiments were performed at different times using different library preparation protocols to rule out contamination. What the work shows at the level of the full study, not this receptor alone: In monozygotic twins, recombination models systematically underestimated out-of-frame TCR alpha sharing, but the models matched the sharing seen between unrelated individuals. Out-of-frame TCR alpha sequences shared between twins showed an excess of low generation-probability sequences compared with coincidental sharing between unrelated individuals. Abundant cord blood beta clonotypes had fewer insertions, young adult naive repertoires showed a similar but weaker trend, and memory repertoires showed no such trend. Because the same donors could not be followed over many years, the conclusions relied on cross-sectional statistical analysis. Invariant T cells such as MAIT and iNKT could partly confound zero-insertion analyses, though diverse VJ usage argued against this for most clonotypes. Excess twin sharing in beta out-of-frame sequences was weaker because fewer shared sequences lowered the signal-to-noise ratio.

This clonotype was counted a few times. This receptor's antigen is unknown. No much larger clonotype is one base removed from it; base qualities were not supplied. All donors were healthy Caucasians. The twin cohort comprised three pairs of female monozygotic twins, all aged roughly 18 to 29 years. Peripheral blood mononuclear cells were the source from which RNA for the TCR libraries was isolated. Based on the germline V gene, the CDR1 and CDR2 sequences are SGDLS and YYNGEE. The CDR3 contains 16 residues, cysteine and phenylalanine counted. Just CDR3 DNA is preserved here, 48 bases in frame from base 1. Trimming takes 1 base off V and 0 bases off J; junction bases not matched to a gene: 4. Libraries were constructed by 5' RACE. Instrument used: Illumina HiSeq 2000. Template switching introduced a universal primer binding site; the final cDNA contained a unique molecular identifier, enabling accurate counting of TCR cDNA molecules. First-strand cDNA for TCR alpha and beta chains was synthesized from specific primers in the conserved constant-segment region. To control for contamination, every cDNA library carried two barcodes: a SMART-Mk sample barcode plus Illumina barcodes. TruSeq adapter sequences, together with Illumina sample barcodes, were added in two successive PCR steps. The Illumina HiSeq platform was used with custom primers to sequence TCR alpha and beta cDNA libraries. The published analysis was carried out like this. MiGEC processed the raw reads to extract unique molecular identifiers, while MiXCR was used to determine the CDR3 positions. Recombination models were inferred per individual with the repgenHMM and IGoR tools using an EM algorithm. The analysis of shared clonotypes was done with the tcR package in R, with sharing normalized by the product of cloneset sizes. To study raw recombination without the effects of thymic and clonal selection, out-of-frame nonproductive sequences were analyzed. Through fastp at Q25 and MiXCR, TCRdb rebuilt clones from the public reads, retaining in-frame beta chains. Every distinct CDR3 protein forms one entry, paired with its most common genes and DNA. The V and J calls here are based on TCRdb, not the publication. The sample includes about 720,000 distinct CDR3 sequences, with approximately 18% observed a single time. The ten largest clonotypes hold roughly 13% of the sample.

This sample was also put to use in a study of T cells expressing NK-cell markers. As the second study states: TCR beta-chain repertoires were profiled in sorted CD3+CD56+NKG2C+, CD3+CD56+NKG2C- and CD3+CD56-NKG2C+ T-cell subsets from seven or eight donors. Seven of the eight sequenced donors were HCMV-seropositive and one was HCMV-seronegative. To restrict sorting to alphabetaTCR-expressing T cells, an anti-gammadeltaTCR antibody was added in several experiments. In six donors, the dominant CD3+CD56+NKG2C+ clonotypes were among the top 10 CD8+ clonotypes and accounted for about 1.0-8% of CD8+ T cells. Those dominant clonotypes were again the most abundant among CD3+CD56-NKG2C+ cells in a handful of donors, at roughly 25-60.1%. Whether the expanded NKG2C-expressing T cell clones were specific for HCMV antigens remained unclear. The eight sequenced donors were randomly selected healthy volunteers, three men and five women. HCMV-specific IgG was detected in serum with a commercial ELISA kit to determine HCMV serostatus. For about 6 donors, bulk peripheral blood T-cell repertoires were additionally sequenced from unsorted PBMC. Reads were demultiplexed and grouped by UMI with MIGEC, and clonotypes were assembled and quantified with MiTCR. To exclude erroneous sequences, only TCR cDNA sequences supported by at least two reads were retained. The tcR package was used for downstream repertoire analysis, and clonotypes were matched across fractions by CDR3 nucleotide sequence plus V segment. VDJmatch was used to annotate antigen specificity against VDJdb, with one amino acid substitution in CDR3 allowed.

Sequenced input: PBMCs. This sequence was found in a woman aged 18-29 years in good health. The V and J segments used are TRBV9 and TRBJ1-3; 7 middle bases align to TRBD1. Here the CDR3 is given as CASSVRTGFSGNTIYF. In nucleotide form, the sequence is TGTGCCAGCAGCGTAAGGACAGGATTCTCTGGAAACACCATATATTTT.